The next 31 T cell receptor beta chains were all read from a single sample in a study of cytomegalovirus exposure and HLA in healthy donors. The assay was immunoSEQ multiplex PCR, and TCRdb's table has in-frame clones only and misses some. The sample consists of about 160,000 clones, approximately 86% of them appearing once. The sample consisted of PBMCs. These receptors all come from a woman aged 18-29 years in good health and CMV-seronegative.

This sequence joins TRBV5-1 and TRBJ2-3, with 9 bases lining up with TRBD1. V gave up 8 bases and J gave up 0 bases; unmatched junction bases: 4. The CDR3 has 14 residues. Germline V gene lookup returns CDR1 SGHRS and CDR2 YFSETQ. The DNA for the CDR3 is TGCGCCAGTTTACAGGGGGCTAGCACAGATACGCAGTATTTT. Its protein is CASLQGASTDTQYF.

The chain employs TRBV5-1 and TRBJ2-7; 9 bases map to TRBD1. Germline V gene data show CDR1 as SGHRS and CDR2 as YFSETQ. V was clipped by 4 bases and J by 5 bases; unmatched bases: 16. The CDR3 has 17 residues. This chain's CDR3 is CASSPSSPGTGRNEQYF. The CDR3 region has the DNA TGCGCCAGCAGCCCGTCTAGCCCCGGGACAGGGAGGAACGAGCAGTACTTC.

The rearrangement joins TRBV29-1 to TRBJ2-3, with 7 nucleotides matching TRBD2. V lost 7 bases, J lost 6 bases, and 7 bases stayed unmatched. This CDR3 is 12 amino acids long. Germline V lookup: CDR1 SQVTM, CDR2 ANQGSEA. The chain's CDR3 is CSASLGGDTQYF. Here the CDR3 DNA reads TGCAGCGCCTCCCTCGGGGGGGATACGCAGTATTTT.

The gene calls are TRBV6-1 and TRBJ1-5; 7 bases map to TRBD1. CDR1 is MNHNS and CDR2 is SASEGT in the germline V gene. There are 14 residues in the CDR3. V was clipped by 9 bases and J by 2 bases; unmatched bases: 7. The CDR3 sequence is CASKDRVGNQPQHF. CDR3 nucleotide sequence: TGTGCCAGTAAAGACAGGGTGGGCAATCAGCCCCAGCATTTT.

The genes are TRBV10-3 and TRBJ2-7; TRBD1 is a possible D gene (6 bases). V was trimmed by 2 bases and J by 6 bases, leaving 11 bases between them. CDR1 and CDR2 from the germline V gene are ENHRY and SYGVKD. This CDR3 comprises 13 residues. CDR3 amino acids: CAISETTGREQYF. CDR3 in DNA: TGTGCCATCAGTGAGACTACAGGGCGCGAGCAGTACTTC.

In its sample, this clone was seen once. In DNA, the CDR3 is TGTGCCAGTAGTATGGGCAGGTACCAAGAGACCCAGTACTTC. It encodes CASSMGRYQETQYF. The chain uses TRBV19 and TRBJ2-5; D remains ambiguous. This CDR3 contains 14 residues. CDR1 and CDR2 (germline): LNHDA, SQIVND (reference sequence). V was clipped by 3 bases and J by 0 bases, with 8 bases between them.

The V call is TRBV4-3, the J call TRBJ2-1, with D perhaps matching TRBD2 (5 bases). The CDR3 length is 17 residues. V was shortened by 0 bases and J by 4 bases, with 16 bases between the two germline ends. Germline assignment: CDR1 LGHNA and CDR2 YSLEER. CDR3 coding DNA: TGCGCCAGCAGCCAAGATCTAATGAGCGGACCTTACAATGAGCAGTTCTTC. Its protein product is CASSQDLMSGPYNEQFF.

CDR3 sequence (DNA): TGTGCCAGCAGCTTAGGGGACCGGGGGTGGGAGACCCAGTACTTC. This codes for CASSLGDRGWETQYF. The V and J genes are TRBV7-6 and TRBJ2-5, with a possible D match to TRBD2 (6 bases). Germline lookup yields CDR1 SGHVS and CDR2 FNYEAQ. The CDR3 loop spans 15 amino acids. Trimming pared 1 base from V and 5 bases from J, leaving 14 bases between.

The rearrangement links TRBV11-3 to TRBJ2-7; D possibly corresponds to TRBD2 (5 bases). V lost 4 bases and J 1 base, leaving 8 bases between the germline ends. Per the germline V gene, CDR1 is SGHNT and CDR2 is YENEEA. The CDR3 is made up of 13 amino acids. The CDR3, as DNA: TGTGCCAGCAGCTCACGGGGATCCTACGAGCAGTACTTC. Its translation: CASSSRGSYEQYF.

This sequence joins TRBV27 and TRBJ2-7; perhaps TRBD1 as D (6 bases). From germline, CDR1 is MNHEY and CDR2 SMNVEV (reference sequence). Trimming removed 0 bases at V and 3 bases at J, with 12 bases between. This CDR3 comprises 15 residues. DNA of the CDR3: TGTGCCAGCAGTTTATCAATAGGGGGTTACTACGAGCAGTACTTC. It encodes CASSLSIGGYYEQYF.

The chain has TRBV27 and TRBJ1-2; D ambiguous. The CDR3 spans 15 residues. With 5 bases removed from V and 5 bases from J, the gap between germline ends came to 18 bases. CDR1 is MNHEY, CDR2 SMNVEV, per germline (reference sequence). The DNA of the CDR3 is TGTGCCAGCAGTCCTAGCTATTCAGCCCTATATGGCTACACCTTC. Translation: CASSPSYSALYGYTF.

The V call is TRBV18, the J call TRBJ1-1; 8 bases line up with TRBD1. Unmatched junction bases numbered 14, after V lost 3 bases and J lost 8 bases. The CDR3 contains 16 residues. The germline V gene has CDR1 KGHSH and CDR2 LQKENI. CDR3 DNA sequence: TGTGCCAGCTCACCTATTCGCTTGGACAGGGCGAACGAAGCTTTCTTT. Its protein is CASSPIRLDRANEAFF.

The CDR3 bases are TGTGCCAGCAAGACAGAGCTAAACTACGAGCAGTACTTC. It encodes CASKTELNYEQYF. The chain combines TRBV2 with TRBJ2-7; D is perhaps TRBD1 (5 bases). The V gene's germline CDR1 is SNHLY and CDR2 FYNNEI. The CDR3 has 13 amino acids. Trimming stripped 7 bases from V and 3 bases from J, with 13 bases between.

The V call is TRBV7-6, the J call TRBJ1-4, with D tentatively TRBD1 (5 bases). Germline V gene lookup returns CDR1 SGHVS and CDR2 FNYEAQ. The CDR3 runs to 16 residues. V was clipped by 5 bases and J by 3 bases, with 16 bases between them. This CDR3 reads CASSGPQGRANEKLFF. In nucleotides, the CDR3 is TGTGCCAGCAGCGGACCGCAGGGAAGGGCTAATGAAAAACTGTTTTTT.

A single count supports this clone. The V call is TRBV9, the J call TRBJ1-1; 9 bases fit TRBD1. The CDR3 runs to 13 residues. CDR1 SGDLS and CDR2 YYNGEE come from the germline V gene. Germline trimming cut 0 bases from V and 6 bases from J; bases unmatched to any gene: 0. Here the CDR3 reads CASSVGTGAEAFF. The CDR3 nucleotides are TGTGCCAGCAGCGTAGGGACAGGGGCTGAAGCTTTCTTT. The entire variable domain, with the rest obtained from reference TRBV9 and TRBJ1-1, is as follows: DSGVTQTPKHLITATGQRVTLRCSPRSGDLSVYWYQQSLDQGLQFLIQYYNGEERAKGNILERFSAQQFPDLHSELNLSSLELGDSALYFCASSVGTGAEAFFGQGTRLTVV.

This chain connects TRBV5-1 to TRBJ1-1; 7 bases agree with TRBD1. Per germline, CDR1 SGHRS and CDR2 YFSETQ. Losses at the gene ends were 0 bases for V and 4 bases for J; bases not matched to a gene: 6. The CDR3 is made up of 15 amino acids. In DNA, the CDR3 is TGCGCCAGCAGCTTGGCCGGACAGGTGGGCACTGAAGCTTTCTTT. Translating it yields CASSLAGQVGTEAFF.

DNA for the CDR3: TGCGCCAGCAGCCCCTCAGGTGGTGAGCAGTTCTTC. Translating gives CASSPSGGEQFF. This rearrangement joins TRBV4-1 to TRBJ2-1; no definite D call. V was trimmed by 4 bases and J by 9 bases, leaving 10 bases between them. The CDR3 totals 12 residues. Germline lookup yields CDR1 MGHRA and CDR2 YSYEKL.

The CDR3: CASTLGATGYNEQFF. The DNA for the CDR3 is TGCGCCAGCACCCTTGGGGCGACAGGCTACAATGAGCAGTTCTTC. The V and J genes are TRBV5-1 and TRBJ2-1; tentatively, D is TRBD1 (6 bases). Germline CDR1 and CDR2: SGHRS and YFSETQ. The V gene lost 6 bases and the J gene lost 3 bases, with 16 bases spanning the gap. This CDR3 comprises 15 residues. Together with reference TRBV5-1 and TRBJ2-1, the CDR3 gives the full variable domain: KAGVTQTPRYLIKTRGQQVTLSCSPISGHRSVSWYQQTPGQGLQFLFEYFSETQRNKGNFPGRFSGRQFSNSRSEMNVSTLELGDSALYLCASTLGATGYNEQFFGPGTRLTVL.

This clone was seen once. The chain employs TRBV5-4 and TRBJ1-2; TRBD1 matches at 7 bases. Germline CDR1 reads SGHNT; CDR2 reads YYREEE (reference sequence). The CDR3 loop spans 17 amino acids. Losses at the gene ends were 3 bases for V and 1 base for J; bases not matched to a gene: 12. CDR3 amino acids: CASSSGTADFLNYGYTF. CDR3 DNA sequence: TGTGCCAGCAGCTCCGGGACAGCTGACTTTCTTAACTATGGCTACACCTTC.

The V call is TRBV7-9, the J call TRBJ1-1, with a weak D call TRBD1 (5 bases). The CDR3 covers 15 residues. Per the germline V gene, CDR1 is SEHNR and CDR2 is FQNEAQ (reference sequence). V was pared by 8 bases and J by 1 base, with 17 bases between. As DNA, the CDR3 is TGTGCCAGCTCGCCCGCGGGACGGTCGAACACTGAAGCTTTCTTT. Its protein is CASSPAGRSNTEAFF.

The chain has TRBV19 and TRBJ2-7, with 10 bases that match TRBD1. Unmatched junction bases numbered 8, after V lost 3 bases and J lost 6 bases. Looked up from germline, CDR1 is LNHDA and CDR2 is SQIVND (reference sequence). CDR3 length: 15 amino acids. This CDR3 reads CASSMFRQGAAEQYF. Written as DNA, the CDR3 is TGTGCCAGTAGTATGTTTCGACAGGGGGCGGCCGAGCAGTACTTC. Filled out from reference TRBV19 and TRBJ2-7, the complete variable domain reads DGGITQSPKYLFRKEGQNVTLSCEQNLNHDAMYWYRQDPGQGLRLIYYSQIVNDFQKGDIAEGYSVSREKKESFPLTVTSAQKNPTAFYLCASSMFRQGAAEQYFGPGTRLTVT.

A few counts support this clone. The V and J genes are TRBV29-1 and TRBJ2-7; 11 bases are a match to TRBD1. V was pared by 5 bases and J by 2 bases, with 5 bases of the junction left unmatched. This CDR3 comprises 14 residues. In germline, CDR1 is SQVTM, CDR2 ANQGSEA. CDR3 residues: CSVRPGQGAYEQYF. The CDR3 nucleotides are TGCAGCGTTCGTCCGGGACAGGGGGCCTACGAGCAGTACTTC.

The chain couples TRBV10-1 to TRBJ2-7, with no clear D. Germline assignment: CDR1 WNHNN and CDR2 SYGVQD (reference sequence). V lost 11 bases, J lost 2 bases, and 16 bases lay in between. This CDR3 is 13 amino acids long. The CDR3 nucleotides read TGCGCCTGTGGGCCGCAAATTACCTACGAGCAGTACTTC. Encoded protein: CACGPQITYEQYF.

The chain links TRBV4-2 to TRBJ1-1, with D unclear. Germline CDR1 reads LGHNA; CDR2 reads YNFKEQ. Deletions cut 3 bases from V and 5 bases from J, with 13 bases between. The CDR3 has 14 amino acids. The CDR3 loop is CASSHATRGTEAFF. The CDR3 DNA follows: TGTGCCAGCAGCCATGCGACAAGAGGGACTGAAGCTTTCTTT.

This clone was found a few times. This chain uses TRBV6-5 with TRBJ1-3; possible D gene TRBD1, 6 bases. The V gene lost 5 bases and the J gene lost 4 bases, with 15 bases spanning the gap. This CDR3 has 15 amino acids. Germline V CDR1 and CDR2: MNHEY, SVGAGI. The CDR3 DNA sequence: TGTGCCAGCAGTGGATCAGGGGCGGGCGGAAACACCATATATTTT. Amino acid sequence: CASSGSGAGGNTIYF.

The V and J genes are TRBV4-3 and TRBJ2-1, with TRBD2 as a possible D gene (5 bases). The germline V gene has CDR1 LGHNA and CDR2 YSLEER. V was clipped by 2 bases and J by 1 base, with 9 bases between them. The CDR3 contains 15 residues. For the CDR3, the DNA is TGCGCCAGCAGCCAAATCTGGGAGTCCTACAATGAGCAGTTCTTC. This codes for CASSQIWESYNEQFF.

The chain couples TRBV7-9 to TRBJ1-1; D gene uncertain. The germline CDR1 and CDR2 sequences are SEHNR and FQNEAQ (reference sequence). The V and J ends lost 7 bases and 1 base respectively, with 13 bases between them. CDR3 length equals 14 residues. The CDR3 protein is CASTYRAGNTEAFF. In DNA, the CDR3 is TGTGCCAGCACCTATCGTGCGGGGAACACTGAAGCTTTCTTT.

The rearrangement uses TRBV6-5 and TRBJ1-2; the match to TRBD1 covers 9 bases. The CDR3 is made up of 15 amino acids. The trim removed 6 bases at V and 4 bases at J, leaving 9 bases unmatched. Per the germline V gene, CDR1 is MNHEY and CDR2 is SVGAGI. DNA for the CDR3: TGTGCCAGCAGCACGACAGGGGGAAGGAGCTATGGCTACACCTTC. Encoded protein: CASSTTGGRSYGYTF.

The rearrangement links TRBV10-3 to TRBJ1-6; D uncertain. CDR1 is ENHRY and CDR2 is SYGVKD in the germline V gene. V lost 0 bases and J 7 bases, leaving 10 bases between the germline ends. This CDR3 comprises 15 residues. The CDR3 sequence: CAISESVTNNSPLHF. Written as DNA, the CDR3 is TGTGCCATCAGTGAGTCGGTGACAAACAATTCACCCCTCCACTTT.

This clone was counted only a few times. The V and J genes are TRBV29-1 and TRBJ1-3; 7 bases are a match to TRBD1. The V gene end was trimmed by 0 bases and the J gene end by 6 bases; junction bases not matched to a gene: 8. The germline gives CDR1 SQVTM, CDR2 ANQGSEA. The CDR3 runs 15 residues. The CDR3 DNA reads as TGCAGCGTTGAAGATCCTAGGGGGCTCGAAAACACCATATATTTT. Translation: CSVEDPRGLENTIYF.

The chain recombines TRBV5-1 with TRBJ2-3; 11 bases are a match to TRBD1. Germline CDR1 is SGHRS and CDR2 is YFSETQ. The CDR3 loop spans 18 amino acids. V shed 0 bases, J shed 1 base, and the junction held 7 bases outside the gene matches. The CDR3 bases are TGCGCCAGCAGCTTGGCTCGGACAGGGGGCGCAGGCACAGATACGCAGTATTTT. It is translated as CASSLARTGGAGTDTQYF.